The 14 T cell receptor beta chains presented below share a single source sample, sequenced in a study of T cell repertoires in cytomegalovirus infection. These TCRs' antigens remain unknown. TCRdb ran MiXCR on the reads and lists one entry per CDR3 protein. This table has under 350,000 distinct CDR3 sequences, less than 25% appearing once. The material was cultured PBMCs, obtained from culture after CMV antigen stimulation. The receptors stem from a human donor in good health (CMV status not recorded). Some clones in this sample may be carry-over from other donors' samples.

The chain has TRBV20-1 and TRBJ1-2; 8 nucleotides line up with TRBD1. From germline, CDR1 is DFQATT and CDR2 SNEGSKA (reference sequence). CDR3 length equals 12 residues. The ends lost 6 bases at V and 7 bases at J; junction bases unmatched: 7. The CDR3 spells CSATTGDGGYTF. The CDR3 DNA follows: TGCAGTGCCACGACAGGGGATGGTGGCTACACCTTC.

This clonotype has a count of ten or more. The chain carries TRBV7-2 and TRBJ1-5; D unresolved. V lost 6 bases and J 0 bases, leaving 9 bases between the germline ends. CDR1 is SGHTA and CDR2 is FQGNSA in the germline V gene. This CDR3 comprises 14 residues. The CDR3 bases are TGTGCCAGCAGTTCCTTTGTTAGCAATCAGCCCCAGCATTTT. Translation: CASSSFVSNQPQHF.

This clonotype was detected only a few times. CDR3 amino acids: CSALDREIYGYTF. The CDR3 bases are TGCAGTGCCCTGGACAGGGAAATATATGGCTACACCTTC. The rearrangement uses TRBV20-1 and TRBJ1-2; TRBD1 matches at 8 bases. The CDR3 spans 13 residues. Per the germline V gene, CDR1 is DFQATT and CDR2 is SNEGSKA (reference sequence). Trimming took 6 bases from V and 5 from J; bases not matched to a gene: 8.

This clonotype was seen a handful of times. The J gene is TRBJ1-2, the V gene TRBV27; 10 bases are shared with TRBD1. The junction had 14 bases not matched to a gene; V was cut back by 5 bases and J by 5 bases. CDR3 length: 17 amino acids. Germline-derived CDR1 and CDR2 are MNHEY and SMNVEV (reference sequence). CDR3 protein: CASSKDRGFVDSYGYTF. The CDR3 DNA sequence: TGTGCCAGCAGTAAGGACAGGGGGTTCGTTGACTCGTATGGCTACACCTTC.

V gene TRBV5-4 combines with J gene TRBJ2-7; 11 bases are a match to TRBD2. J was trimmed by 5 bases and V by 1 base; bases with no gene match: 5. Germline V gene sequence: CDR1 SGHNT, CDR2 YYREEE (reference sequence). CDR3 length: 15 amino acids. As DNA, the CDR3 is TGTGCCAGCAGCTTGTTAGCGGGAGGGAGCAACGAGCAGTACTTC. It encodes CASSLLAGGSNEQYF.

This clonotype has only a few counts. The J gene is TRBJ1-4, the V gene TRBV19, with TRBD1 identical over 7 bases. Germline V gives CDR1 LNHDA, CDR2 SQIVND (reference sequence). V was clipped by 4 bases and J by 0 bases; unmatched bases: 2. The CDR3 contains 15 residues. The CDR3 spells CASSSGTATNEKLFF. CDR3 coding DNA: TGTGCCAGTAGTAGCGGGACAGCAACTAATGAAAAACTGTTTTTT. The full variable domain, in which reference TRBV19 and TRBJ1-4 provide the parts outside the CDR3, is DGGITQSPKYLFRKEGQNVTLSCEQNLNHDAMYWYRQDPGQGLRLIYYSQIVNDFQKGDIAEGYSVSREKKESFPLTVTSAQKNPTAFYLCASSSGTATNEKLFFGSGTQLSVL.

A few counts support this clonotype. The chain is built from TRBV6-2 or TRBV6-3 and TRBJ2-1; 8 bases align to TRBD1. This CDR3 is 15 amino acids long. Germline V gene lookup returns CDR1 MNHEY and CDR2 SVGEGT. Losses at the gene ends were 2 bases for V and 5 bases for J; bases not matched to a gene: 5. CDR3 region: CASSYLGQGNNEQFF. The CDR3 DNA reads TGTGCCAGCAGTTACCTTGGACAGGGCAACAATGAGCAGTTCTTC.

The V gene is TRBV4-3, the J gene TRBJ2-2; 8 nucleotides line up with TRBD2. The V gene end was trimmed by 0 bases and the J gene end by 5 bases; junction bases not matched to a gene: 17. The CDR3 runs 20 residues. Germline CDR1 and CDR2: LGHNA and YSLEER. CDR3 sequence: CASSQEVGGRGTSGTGELFF. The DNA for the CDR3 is TGCGCCAGCAGCCAAGAAGTAGGGGGTAGGGGGACTAGTGGAACCGGGGAGCTGTTTTTT.

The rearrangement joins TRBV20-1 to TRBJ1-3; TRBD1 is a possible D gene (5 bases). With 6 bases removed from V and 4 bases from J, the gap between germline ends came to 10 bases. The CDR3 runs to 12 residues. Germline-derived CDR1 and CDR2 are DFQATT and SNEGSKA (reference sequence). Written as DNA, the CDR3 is TGCAGTGCCCGGGGACGAGGAAACACCATATATTTT. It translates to CSARGRGNTIYF.

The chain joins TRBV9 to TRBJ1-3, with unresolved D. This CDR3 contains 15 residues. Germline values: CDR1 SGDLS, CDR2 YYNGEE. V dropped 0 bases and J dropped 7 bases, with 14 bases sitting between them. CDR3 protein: CASSVGTLAGNTIYF. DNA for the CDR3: TGTGCCAGCAGCGTAGGGACCCTGGCGGGGAACACCATATATTTT.

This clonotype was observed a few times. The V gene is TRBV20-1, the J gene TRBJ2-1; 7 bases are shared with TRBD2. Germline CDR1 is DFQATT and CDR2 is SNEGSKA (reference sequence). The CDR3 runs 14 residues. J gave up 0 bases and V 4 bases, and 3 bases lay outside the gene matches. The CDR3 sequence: CSATIAGSYNEQFF. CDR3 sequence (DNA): TGCAGTGCTACTATAGCGGGCTCCTACAATGAGCAGTTCTTC.

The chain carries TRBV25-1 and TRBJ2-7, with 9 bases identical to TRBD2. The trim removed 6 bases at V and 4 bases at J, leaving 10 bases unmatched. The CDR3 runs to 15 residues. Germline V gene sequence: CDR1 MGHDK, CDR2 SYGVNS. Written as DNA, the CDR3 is TGTGCCAGCAGGAGGGTTAGCGGGAGAGAATACGAGCAGTACGTC. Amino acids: CASRRVSGREYEQYV.

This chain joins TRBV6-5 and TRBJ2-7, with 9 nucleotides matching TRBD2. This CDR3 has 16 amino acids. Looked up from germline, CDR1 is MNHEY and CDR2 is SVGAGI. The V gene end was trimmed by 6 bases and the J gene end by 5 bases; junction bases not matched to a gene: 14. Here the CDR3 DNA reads TGTGCCAGCAGCTTCAGCAAGCGGGAGGTTGGTCACGAGCAGTACTTC. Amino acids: CASSFSKREVGHEQYF.

Here the CDR3 reads CASSGDRSSYNEQFF. CDR3 DNA sequence: TGTGCCAGCAGTGGGGACAGGAGCTCCTACAATGAGCAGTTCTTC. This chain links TRBV2 with TRBJ2-1; TRBD1 agrees at 8 bases. Trimming at V came to 4 bases and at J to 0 bases, leaving 2 bases not matched to a gene. Germline CDR1 SNHLY, CDR2 FYNNEI. The CDR3 spans 15 residues.